The next 26 T cell receptor beta chains were all read from a single sample in a study of T cells in Graves' hyperthyroidism and ophthalmopathy. RNA transcripts provided the source from which TCR beta CDR3 regions were amplified. Researchers ran a first-round RT-PCR on the TCR CDR3 using the HTBI primer set. MiXCR was run by TCRdb on the multiplex PCR reads, yielding one entry per CDR3 protein. The sample has more than 600,000 distinct CDR3 sequences; over 15% are singletons. The material sequenced was blood. These receptors were collected from a man between 18 and 35 years old with Graves' hyperthyroidism.

This sequence joins TRBV19 and TRBJ1-1; TRBD1 matches 7 bases. Losses at the gene ends were 7 bases for V and 0 bases for J; bases not matched to a gene: 5. The CDR3 runs to 14 residues. The germline CDR1 and CDR2 sequences are LNHDA and SQIVND (reference sequence). CDR3 sequence: CASTKQGMNTEAFF. DNA of the CDR3: TGTGCCAGTACCAAACAGGGGATGAACACTGAAGCTTTCTTT.

In this sample, this clonotype turned up many times. This chain joins TRBV7-9 and TRBJ2-7; maybe TRBD2 (5 bases). CDR1 is SEHNR, CDR2 FQNEAQ, per germline (reference sequence). The V and J ends lost 3 bases and 5 bases respectively, with 14 bases between them. The CDR3 extends over 14 amino acids. CDR3 DNA sequence: TGTGCCAGCAGCTTGTGGACTCCCCAGGACGAGCAGTACTTC. Translation: CASSLWTPQDEQYF.

The genes are TRBV29-1 and TRBJ2-7; TRBD2 aligns across 11 bases. V lost 5 bases and J lost 3; bases outside the gene matches: 6. CDR3 size: 14 residues. The germline CDR1 and CDR2 sequences are SQVTM and ANQGSEA. CDR3 residues: CSVLLAGVRYEQYF. CDR3 sequence (DNA): TGCAGCGTTCTACTAGCGGGAGTTCGCTACGAGCAGTACTTC.

Comments on this clonotype: A read error may be the cause here, since a much bigger clone is one base away. This chain joins TRBV15 and TRBJ2-1; 10 nucleotides match TRBD1. Germline V lookup: CDR1 LNHNV, CDR2 YYDKDF (reference sequence). CDR3 size: 16 residues. The ends lost 0 bases at V and 10 bases at J; junction bases unmatched: 9. The CDR3: CATSRDRTGGAYEQFF. CDR3 coding DNA: TGTGCCACCAGCAGAGATCGGACAGGGGGGGCCTACGAGCAGTTCTTC. Together with reference TRBV15 and TRBJ2-1, the CDR3 gives the full variable domain: DAMVIQNPRYQVTQFGKPVTLSCSQTLNHNVMYWYQQKSSQAPKLLFHYYDKDFNNEADTPDNFQSRRPNTSFCFLDIRSPGLGDTAMYLCATSRDRTGGAYEQFFGPGTRLTVL.

This clonotype has a handful of counts. The chain recombines TRBV7-2 with TRBJ2-7; a possible D gene is TRBD2 (6 bases). Germline lookup yields CDR1 SGHTA and CDR2 FQGNSA. V shed 2 bases and J shed 5 bases, with 13 bases lying between them. This CDR3 comprises 14 residues. CDR3 sequence (DNA): TGTGCCAGCAGCTTATGGGGGGAGGCCCACGAGCAGTACTTC. Protein: CASSLWGEAHEQYF.

Many counts were recorded for this clonotype. The V and J genes are TRBV24-1 and TRBJ2-3, with D hard to call. Trimming left V 2 bases short and J 0 bases short, with 11 bases between. CDR3 length: 16 residues. CDR1 and CDR2 (germline): KGHDR, SFDVKD. CDR3 coding DNA: TGTGCCACCAGTGATTCCAGTGTCTCTAGCACAGATACGCAGTATTTT. Encoded protein: CATSDSSVSSTDTQYF.

The chain joins TRBV19 to TRBJ2-7; D is possibly TRBD1 (6 bases). Germline lookup yields CDR1 LNHDA and CDR2 SQIVND (reference sequence). V gave up 6 bases and J gave up 3 bases, with 21 bases separating them. The CDR3 extends over 16 amino acids. The CDR3 loop reads CASSPPRGSLIYEQYF. The CDR3 nucleotides are TGTGCCAGTAGCCCACCGAGGGGGTCCCTCATCTACGAGCAGTACTTC.

Many counts were recorded for this clonotype. This chain connects TRBV5-4 to TRBJ1-1; no clear D. Germline V CDR1 and CDR2: SGHNT, YYREEE (reference sequence). V dropped 0 bases and J dropped 4 bases, with 7 bases sitting between them. The CDR3 is 13 amino acids. CDR3 bases: TGTGCCAGCAGCTTGGCGGATACCACTGAAGCTTTCTTT. Residues: CASSLADTTEAFF.

The table lists this clonotype with many counts. This chain joins TRBV7-8 and TRBJ2-4, with D perhaps TRBD1 (6 bases). The CDR3 is 14 amino acids. V gave up 5 bases and J gave up 7 bases, with 15 bases separating them. Germline V gene sequence: CDR1 SGHVS, CDR2 FQNEAQ. For the CDR3, the DNA is TGTGCCAGCAGCGGCAAGCGAAGGGGGAACATTCAGTACTTC. This gives the protein CASSGKRRGNIQYF. Supplemented by reference TRBV7-8 and TRBJ2-4, the full variable domain reads GAGVSQSPRYKVAKRGQDVALRCDPISGHVSLFWYQQALGQGPEFLTYFQNEAQLDKSGLPSDRFFAERPEGSVSTLKIQRTQQEDSAVYLCASSGKRRGNIQYFGAGTRLSVL.

J is TRBJ2-2 and V is TRBV4-3; D might be TRBD1 or TRBD2, each matching 6 bases. Germline-derived CDR1 and CDR2 are LGHNA and YSLEER. This CDR3 is built from 14 residues. V was pared by 4 bases and J by 7 bases, with 13 bases between. CDR3 sequence (DNA): TGCGCCAGCAGCCCCCATGGGGGGCACGGGGAGCTGTTTTTT. Protein sequence: CASSPHGGHGELFF.

Ten or more counts support this clonotype. This rearrangement joins TRBV20-1 to TRBJ2-5; D not certain. V lost 4 bases and J 2 bases, leaving 5 bases between the germline ends. From germline, CDR1 is DFQATT and CDR2 SNEGSKA (reference sequence). The CDR3 has 11 residues. This CDR3 reads CSAKWQETQYF. DNA for the CDR3: TGCAGTGCTAAATGGCAAGAGACCCAGTACTTC.

The table lists this clonotype with a few counts. This may be a read error: a much more frequent sequence differs by one nucleotide. The rearrangement uses TRBV28 and TRBJ2-3; 7 bases fit TRBD2. CDR3 length: 16 amino acids. The germline CDR1 and CDR2 sequences are MDHEN and SYDVKM. The CDR3 loop is CASSLAQRGSTDAQYF. CDR3 bases: TGTGCCAGCAGTTTGGCCCAGCGGGGTAGCACAGATGCGCAGTATTTT. Complete variable domain (other parts from reference TRBV28 and TRBJ2-3): DVKVTQSSRYLVKRTGEKVFLECVQDMDHENMFWYRQDPGLGLRLIYFSYDVKMKEKGDIPEGYSVSREKKERFSLILESASTNQTSMYLCASSLAQRGSTDAQYFGPGTRLTVL.

The V and J genes are TRBV4-1 and TRBJ1-2; D unresolved. The germline V and J ends were trimmed by 0 bases and 8 bases, with 10 bases remaining between them. The CDR3 runs to 13 residues. Germline V gene sequence: CDR1 MGHRA, CDR2 YSYEKL. For the CDR3, the DNA is TGCGCCAGCAGCCAAGACGGCGGCTTGGGCTACACCTTC. Amino acids: CASSQDGGLGYTF.

To note about this clonotype: A much larger clone differs from this one at a single base, so this may be a read error. The gene calls are TRBV4-2 and TRBJ2-3, with D possibly matching TRBD1 (5 bases). The J call is uncertain, as TRBJ1-5 better fits the DNA end. The germline V gene encodes CDR1 LGHNA and CDR2 YNFKEQ. The length of the CDR3 is 18 residues. The CDR3 region has the DNA TGTGCCAGCAGCCAAGGGGGACTAGCGGGAACGTTGACAGATACGCAGCATTTT. It specifies CASSQGGLAGTLTDTQHF.

This clonotype has just a few counts. This chain connects TRBV18 to TRBJ1-2; no clear D. V was trimmed by 2 bases and J by 2 bases, leaving 6 bases between them. The CDR3 sequence is 13 residues long. In germline, CDR1 is KGHSH, CDR2 LQKENI. The CDR3 here is CASSPGYNYGYTF. In DNA, the CDR3 is TGTGCCAGCTCACCAGGGTACAACTATGGCTACACCTTC.

The chain employs TRBV12-3 or TRBV12-4 and TRBJ1-5; 8 bases fit TRBD1. V dropped 2 bases and J dropped 3; count of bases not matched to a gene: 6. The CDR3 length is 16 residues. The CDR3 DNA reads TGTGCCAGCAGTTTACGACGGACAGGGCCCAATCAGCCCCAGCATTTT. This gives the protein CASSLRRTGPNQPQHF.

This chain joins TRBV27 and TRBJ2-1; 7 bases align to TRBD2. Germline trimming cut 6 bases from V and 6 bases from J; bases unmatched to any gene: 5. This CDR3 spans 13 amino acids. Looked up from germline, CDR1 is MNHEY and CDR2 is SMNVEV (reference sequence). The chain's CDR3 is CASRRGGVNEQFF. CDR3 sequence (DNA): TGTGCCAGCAGGCGGGGAGGGGTCAATGAGCAGTTCTTC.

This rearrangement joins TRBV5-1 to TRBJ2-7, with 10 bases aligning to TRBD1. J lost 5 bases, V lost 3 bases, and 8 bases had no gene match. Germline CDR1 reads SGHRS; CDR2 reads YFSETQ. The CDR3 totals 15 residues. This chain's CDR3 is CASSWRGTGENEQYF. DNA of the CDR3: TGCGCCAGCAGCTGGCGGGGGACAGGGGAGAACGAGCAGTACTTC.

This clonotype has more than one count but fewer than ten. The chain joins TRBV5-5 to TRBJ2-7; 9 bases fit TRBD1. CDR1 and CDR2 (germline): SGHKS, YYEKEE (reference sequence). The ends lost 3 bases at V and 2 bases at J; junction bases unmatched: 12. The CDR3 is made up of 17 amino acids. Written as DNA, the CDR3 is TGTGCCAGCAGCTCGTCGGGGACAGGGCTAATTCCCTACGAGCAGTACTTC. Translating it yields CASSSSGTGLIPYEQYF.

CDR3 nucleotide sequence: TGTGCCAGCAGTCCCGGGACAGAGCAGTTCTTC. This gives the protein CASSPGTEQFF. The chain recombines TRBV6-1 with TRBJ2-1; tentative D call: TRBD1 (6 bases). Per the germline V gene, CDR1 is MNHNS and CDR2 is SASEGT. Trimming removed 5 bases at V and 10 bases at J, with 9 bases between. This CDR3 has 11 residues.

This clonotype was counted ten times or more. This chain uses TRBV28 with TRBJ2-1; 9 bases match TRBD2. V was clipped by 5 bases and J by 2 bases; unmatched bases: 7. This CDR3 has 16 amino acids. Germline V CDR1 and CDR2: MDHEN, SYDVKM. CDR3 DNA sequence: TGTGCCAGCAGTGCGATGCAGCGGGAGGCCTACAATGAGCAGTTCTTC. Translation: CASSAMQREAYNEQFF.

This clonotype was counted ten times or more. The chain carries TRBV28 and TRBJ2-3; TRBD2 agrees at 7 bases. This CDR3 spans 15 amino acids. CDR1 is MDHEN, CDR2 SYDVKM, per germline. V shed 2 bases and J 5 bases; nucleotides not matched to a gene: 7. The CDR3 coding sequence is TGTGCCAGCAGTTTACGGGGGGATGTAATAGATACGCAGTATTTT. The encoded protein is CASSLRGDVIDTQYF. Full variable domain (remainder filled in from reference TRBV28 and TRBJ2-3): DVKVTQSSRYLVKRTGEKVFLECVQDMDHENMFWYRQDPGLGLRLIYFSYDVKMKEKGDIPEGYSVSREKKERFSLILESASTNQTSMYLCASSLRGDVIDTQYFGPGTRLTVL.

The CDR3 coding sequence is TGTGCCAGCAGCGTAGCTGCGGGAGAATACGAGCAGTACTTC. Its translation: CASSVAAGEYEQYF. The chain has TRBV9 and TRBJ2-7; 7 nucleotides agree with TRBD2. Per germline, CDR1 SGDLS and CDR2 YYNGEE. The CDR3 covers 14 residues. Germline trimming cut 0 bases from V and 4 bases from J; bases unmatched to any gene: 4.

Many counts were recorded for this clonotype. The J gene is TRBJ1-1, the V gene TRBV2; D gene uncertain. V was shortened by 7 bases and J by 2 bases, with 8 bases between the two germline ends. There are 12 residues in the CDR3. Germline V gene lookup returns CDR1 SNHLY and CDR2 FYNNEI. The CDR3 nucleotides are TGTGCCAGCATCCCCGACAACACTGAAGCTTTCTTT. This sequence encodes CASIPDNTEAFF. Looking up the rest from reference TRBV2 and TRBJ1-1 gives the full variable domain: EPEVTQTPSHQVTQMGQEVILRCVPISNHLYFYWYRQILGQKVEFLVSFYNNEISEKSEIFDDQFSVERPDGSNFTLKIRSTKLEDSAMYFCASIPDNTEAFFGQGTRLTVV.

This clonotype came up many times. The chain has TRBV7-8 and TRBJ2-7, with TRBD2 as a possible D gene (6 bases). The germline V gene encodes CDR1 SGHVS and CDR2 FQNEAQ. CDR3 length: 16 residues. The V end lost 5 bases, the J end lost 1 base, and 18 bases lay between the germline ends. The CDR3 reads CASSRTGRSASYEQYF. The CDR3 coding sequence is TGTGCCAGCAGCCGCACGGGGAGGAGCGCATCCTACGAGCAGTACTTC.

The chain couples TRBV11-2 to TRBJ1-2, with TRBD1 matching 9 bases. CDR3 size: 16 residues. The germline V gene has CDR1 SGHAT and CDR2 FQNNGV. V shed 5 bases and J 1 base; nucleotides not matched to a gene: 8. The CDR3 coding sequence is TGTGCCAGCAGCCCTATTCGGACAGGGGATAACTATGGCTACACCTTC. It translates to CASSPIRTGDNYGYTF.